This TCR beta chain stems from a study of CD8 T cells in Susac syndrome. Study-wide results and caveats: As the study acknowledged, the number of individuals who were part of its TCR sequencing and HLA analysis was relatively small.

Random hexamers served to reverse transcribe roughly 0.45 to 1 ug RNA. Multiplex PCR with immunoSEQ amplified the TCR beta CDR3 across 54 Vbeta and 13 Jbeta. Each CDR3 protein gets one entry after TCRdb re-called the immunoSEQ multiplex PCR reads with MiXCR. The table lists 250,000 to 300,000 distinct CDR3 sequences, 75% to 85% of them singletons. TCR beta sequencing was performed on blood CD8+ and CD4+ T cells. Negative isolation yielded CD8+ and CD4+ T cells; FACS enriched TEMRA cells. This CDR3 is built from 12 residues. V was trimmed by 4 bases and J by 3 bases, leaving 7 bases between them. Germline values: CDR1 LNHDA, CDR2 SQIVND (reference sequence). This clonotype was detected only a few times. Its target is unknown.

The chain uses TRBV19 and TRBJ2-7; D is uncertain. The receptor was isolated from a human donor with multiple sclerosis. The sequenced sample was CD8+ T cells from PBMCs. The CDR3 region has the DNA TGTGCCAGTAGTAGCCCGGGCTACGAGCAGTACTTC. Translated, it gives CASSSPGYEQYF. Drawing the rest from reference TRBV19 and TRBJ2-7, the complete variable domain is DGGITQSPKYLFRKEGQNVTLSCEQNLNHDAMYWYRQDPGQGLRLIYYSQIVNDFQKGDIAEGYSVSREKKESFPLTVTSAQKNPTAFYLCASSSPGYEQYFGPGTRLTVT.